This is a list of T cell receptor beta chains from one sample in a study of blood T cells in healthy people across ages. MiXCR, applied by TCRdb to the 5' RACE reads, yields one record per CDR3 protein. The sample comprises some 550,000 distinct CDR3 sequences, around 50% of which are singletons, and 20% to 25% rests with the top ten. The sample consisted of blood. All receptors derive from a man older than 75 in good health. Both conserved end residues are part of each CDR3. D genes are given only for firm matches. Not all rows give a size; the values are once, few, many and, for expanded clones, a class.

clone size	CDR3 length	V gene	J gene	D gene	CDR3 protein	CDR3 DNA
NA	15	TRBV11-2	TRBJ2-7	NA	CASSFGRQDSYEQYF	TGTGCCAGCAGCTTTGGTCGACAGGACTCCTACGAGCAGTACTTC
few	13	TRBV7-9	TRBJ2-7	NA	CASSAAGGYEQYF	TGTGCCAGCAGCGCTGCGGGCGGCTACGAGCAGTACTTC
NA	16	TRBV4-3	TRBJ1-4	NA	CASSKIGTPNGEKLFF	TGCGCCAGCAGCAAAATCGGGACACCAAACGGGGAAAAACTGTTTTTT
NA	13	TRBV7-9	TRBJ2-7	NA	CAVQRRGFYEQYF	TGTGCCGTCCAACGGAGGGGGTTCTACGAGCAGTACTTC
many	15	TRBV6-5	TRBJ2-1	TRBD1	CASRPQGAQYNEQFF	TGTGCCAGCAGGCCTCAGGGGGCTCAGTACAATGAGCAGTTCTTC
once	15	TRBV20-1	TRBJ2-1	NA	CSASRGDRSYNEQFF	TGCAGTGCTAGCCGGGGGGACAGAAGCTACAATGAGCAGTTCTTC
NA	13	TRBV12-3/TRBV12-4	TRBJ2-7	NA	CASSRPGTYEQYF	TGTGCCAGCAGTCGGCCAGGTACCTACGAGCAGTACTTC
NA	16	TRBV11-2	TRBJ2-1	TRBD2	CASSLGGGRADNEQFF	TGTGCCAGCAGCTTAGGAGGCGGGAGGGCCGACAATGAGCAGTTCTTC
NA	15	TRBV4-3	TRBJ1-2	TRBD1	CASSQDRQGALGYTF	TGCGCCAGCAGCCAAGATCGGCAGGGGGCACTTGGCTACACCTTC
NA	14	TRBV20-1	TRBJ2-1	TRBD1	CSAITGQGYNEQFF	TGCAGTGCTATTACGGGACAGGGCTACAATGAGCAGTTCTTC
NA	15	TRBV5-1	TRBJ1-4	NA	CASSKSDVANEKLFF	TGCGCCAGCAGCAAATCCGACGTCGCGAATGAAAAACTGTTTTTT
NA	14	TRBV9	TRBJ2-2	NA	CASSVDWVPGELFF	TGTGCCAGCAGCGTAGATTGGGTCCCCGGGGAGCTGTTTTTT
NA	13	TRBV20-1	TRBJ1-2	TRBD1	CSASGGQNYGYTF	TGCAGTGCTAGTGGGGGACAGAACTATGGCTACACCTTC
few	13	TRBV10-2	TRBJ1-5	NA	CATRPVSNQPQHF	TGCGCCACCCGACCTGTTAGCAATCAGCCCCAGCATTTT
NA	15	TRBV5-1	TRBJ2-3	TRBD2	CASSSGTSRTDTQYF	TGCGCCAGCAGCTCAGGGACTAGCAGAACAGATACGCAGTATTTT
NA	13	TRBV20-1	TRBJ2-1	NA	CSAQGLGVGEQFF	TGCAGTGCTCAGGGACTTGGGGTGGGTGAGCAGTTCTTC
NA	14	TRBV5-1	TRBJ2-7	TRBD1	CASSGGQGANEQYF	TGCGCCAGCAGCGGGGGACAGGGGGCAAACGAGCAGTACTTC
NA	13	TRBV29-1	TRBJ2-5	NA	CSAGWGRQETQYF	TGCAGCGCGGGTTGGGGGCGACAAGAGACCCAGTACTTC
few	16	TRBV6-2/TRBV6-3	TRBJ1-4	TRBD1	CASSSRTGATNEKLFF	TGTGCCAGCAGTAGTCGGACAGGCGCAACTAATGAAAAACTGTTTTTT
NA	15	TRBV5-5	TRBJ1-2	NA	CASSFGGGEDYGYTF	TGTGCCAGCAGCTTTGGGGGAGGGGAGGACTATGGCTACACCTTC
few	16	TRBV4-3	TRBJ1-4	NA	CASSQAIVRTNEKLFF	TGCGCCAGCAGCCAAGCTATAGTTCGGACTAATGAAAAACTGTTTTTT
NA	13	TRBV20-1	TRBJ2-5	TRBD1	CSAGLTGEETQYF	TGCAGTGCTGGCTTAACAGGGGAAGAGACCCAGTACTTC
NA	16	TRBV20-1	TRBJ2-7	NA	CSARGGGTSSSYEQYF	TGCAGTGCTAGAGGCGGCGGGACCTCAAGCTCCTACGAGCAGTACTTC
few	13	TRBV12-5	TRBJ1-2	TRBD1	CASGQQGRYGYTF	TGTGCTAGTGGTCAACAGGGGCGGTATGGCTACACCTTC
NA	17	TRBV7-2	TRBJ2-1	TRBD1	CASSLSGDRGTYNEQFF	TGTGCCAGCAGCTTATCGGGGGACAGGGGAACTTACAATGAGCAGTTCTTC
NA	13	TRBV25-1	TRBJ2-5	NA	CASSGSPQETQYF	TGTGCCAGCAGCGGGAGCCCCCAAGAGACCCAGTACTTC
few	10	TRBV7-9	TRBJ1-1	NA	CSSSGTEAFF	TGTTCCAGCAGCGGCACTGAAGCTTTCTTT
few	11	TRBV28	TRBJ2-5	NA	CASSFSETQYF	TGTGCCAGCAGTTTCTCTGAGACCCAGTACTTC
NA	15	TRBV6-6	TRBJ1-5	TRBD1	CASRGQGGDNQPQHF	TGTGCCAGCAGGGGACAGGGGGGCGACAATCAGCCCCAGCATTTT
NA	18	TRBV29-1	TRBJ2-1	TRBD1	CSARTGGAITGSYNEQFF	TGCAGCGCGCGGACAGGGGGCGCGATAACTGGATCATACAATGAGCAGTTCTTC
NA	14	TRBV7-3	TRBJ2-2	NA	CASSWDGNTGELFF	TGTGCCAGCAGCTGGGACGGGAACACCGGGGAGCTGTTTTTT
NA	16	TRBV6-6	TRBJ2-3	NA	CASSSAGKGSTDTQYF	TGTGCCAGCAGTTCCGCAGGGAAGGGGAGCACAGATACGCAGTATTTT
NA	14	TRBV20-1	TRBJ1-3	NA	CSARGQVSGNTIYF	TGCAGTGCTAGGGGCCAGGTCTCAGGAAACACCATATATTTT
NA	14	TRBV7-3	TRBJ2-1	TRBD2	CASGGSGSGTEQFF	TGTGCCAGCGGAGGTAGCGGGAGTGGTACGGAGCAGTTCTTC
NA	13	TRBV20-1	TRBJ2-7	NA	CSANPGPSYEQYF	TGCAGTGCTAACCCGGGACCAAGCTACGAGCAGTACTTC
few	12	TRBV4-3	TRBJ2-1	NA	CASSQDRREQFF	TGCGCCAGCAGCCAAGATCGGCGGGAGCAGTTCTTC
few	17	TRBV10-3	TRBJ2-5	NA	CAISDSSLGGDRETQYF	TGTGCCATCAGTGACTCTAGCTTGGGGGGCGATCGAGAGACCCAGTACTTC
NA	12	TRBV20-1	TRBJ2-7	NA	CSAAGHSYEQYF	TGCAGTGCAGCAGGACACTCCTACGAGCAGTACTTC
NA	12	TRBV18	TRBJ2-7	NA	CASSPSQNEQYF	TGTGCCAGCTCACCATCCCAAAACGAGCAGTACTTC
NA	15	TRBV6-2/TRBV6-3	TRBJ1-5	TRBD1	CASSPPGQGYQPQHF	TGTGCCAGCAGCCCCCCCGGACAGGGGTATCAGCCCCAGCATTTT
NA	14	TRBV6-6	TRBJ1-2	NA	CASSYGDKYYGYTF	TGTGCCAGCAGTTACGGGGACAAGTACTATGGCTACACCTTC
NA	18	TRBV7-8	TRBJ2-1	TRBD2	CASSRLAGVSSSYNEQFF	TGTGCCAGCAGCCGACTAGCGGGGGTCTCAAGCTCCTACAATGAGCAGTTCTTC
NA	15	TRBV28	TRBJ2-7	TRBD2	CASSSGLASSYEQYF	TGTGCCAGCAGTTCAGGACTAGCGAGCTCCTACGAGCAGTACTTC